This TCR beta chain was found in a study of identical twins. Broader study findings: Modelling underestimated the level of out-of-frame TCR alpha sharing observed in monozygotic twins.

Concerning this clonotype itself: No antigen is known for it.

TCRdb fed the 5' RACE reads into MiXCR, producing one record per CDR3 protein. The data contain roughly 720,000 distinct CDR3 sequences, around a sixth of them singletons. V was cut by 1 base and J by 1 base, with 8 bases left in between. Per germline, CDR1 SGHRS and CDR2 YFSETQ. The CDR3 runs to 14 residues. The sample also formed part of further work on T cells expressing NK-cell markers. As that report states: Expanded NKG2C+ T cell clones were not confirmed as HCMV-specific.

The sequenced sample consisted of PBMCs. This receptor was obtained from a woman younger than 35 in good health. V is TRBV5-1 and J is TRBJ2-5; D is perhaps TRBD1 (5 bases). The CDR3 coding sequence is TGCGCCAGCAGCTTGAGACAGTTCCAAGAGACCCAGTACTTC. Protein sequence: CASSLRQFQETQYF.